This is a list of T cell receptor beta chains from one sample in a study of control samples from healthy donors and cancer patients. This table comes from immunoSEQ multiplex PCR, and its TCRdb copy is limited to in-frame clones, with some not included. The table has more than 70,000 clones, just over 90% seen once. The sample was blood. These receptors were collected from a woman aged 25 to 39 in good health. Each CDR3 is given with its conserved first and last residue. The D gene is left open where the match is weak. Only part of the rows carry a size: once, few, many, or a class if the clone is expanded.

>TRBV30|once|NA|TRBJ1-3
CAWSVLRVVNTIYF
TGTGCCTGGAGTGTACTCCGGGTTGTTAACACCATATATTTT
>TRBV9|NA|NA|TRBJ1-3
CASSFEAGNTIYF
TGTGCCAGCAGCTTCGAGGCTGGAAACACCATATATTTT
>TRBV5-1|NA|NA|TRBJ2-5
CASSLGGGVQETQYF
TGCGCCAGCAGCTTGGGCGGGGGCGTTCAGGAGACCCAGTACTTC
>TRBV19|few|TRBD2|TRBJ2-1
CASSDGLAGGFSLGNEQFF
TGTGCCAGTAGTGACGGACTAGCGGGAGGGTTCTCCCTAGGGAATGAGCAGTTCTTC
>TRBV5-1|once|TRBD1|TRBJ1-5
CASSLGEGASNQPQHF
TGCGCCAGCAGCTTGGGGGAGGGGGCTAGCAATCAGCCCCAGCATTTT
>TRBV28|NA|NA|TRBJ1-5
CASSFVGNQPQHF
TGTGCCAGCAGTTTTGTGGGAAATCAGCCCCAGCATTTT
>TRBV30|NA|NA|TRBJ2-6
CAWSVSSGANVLTF
TGTGCCTGGAGTGTCTCCTCTGGGGCCAACGTCCTGACTTTC
>TRBV5-1|NA|NA|TRBJ1-2
CASSFQGDYGYTF
TGCGCCAGCAGCTTTCAAGGGGACTATGGCTACACCTTC
>TRBV10-1|NA|NA|TRBJ2-7
CASSQGVGSYEQYF
TGCGCCAGCAGCCAGGGCGTTGGGTCCTACGAGCAGTACTTC
>TRBV5-4|NA|TRBD1|TRBJ1-5
CASSTQGSNQPQHF
TGTGCCAGCAGCACACAGGGGTCAAATCAGCCCCAGCATTTT
>TRBV3-1/TRBV3-2|NA|TRBD2|TRBJ2-7
CASSSRTSGSPYEQYF
TGTGCCAGCAGCTCTCGGACTAGCGGGAGTCCGTACGAGCAGTACTTC
>TRBV2|NA|TRBD1|TRBJ2-3
CASSYGTGADTQYF
TGTGCCAGCAGTTATGGGACAGGGGCAGATACGCAGTATTTT
>TRBV28|NA|NA|TRBJ1-2
CASIQGNNYGYTF
TGTGCCAGCATCCAGGGAAATAACTATGGCTACACCTTC
>TRBV14|NA|TRBD2|TRBJ2-1
CASSEGLAGYNEQFF
TGTGCCAGCAGCGAGGGACTAGCGGGGTACAATGAGCAGTTCTTC
>TRBV18|NA|TRBD1|TRBJ2-3
CASSWDRGTDTQYF
TGTGCCAGCTCTTGGGACAGGGGCACAGATACGCAGTATTTT
>TRBV28|NA|NA|TRBJ1-1
CASSFIVLGGRLNTEAFF
TGTGCCAGCAGTTTTATAGTATTGGGGGGCCGATTGAACACTGAAGCTTTCTTT